This paragraph reports one T cell receptor beta chain. This record belongs to a study of blood T cell repertoires in COVID-19. Overall study context: Spain, Italy and the United States supplied samples that represented acute and convalescent COVID-19.

The V gene lost 4 bases and the J gene lost 9 bases, with 18 bases spanning the gap. Germline-derived CDR1 and CDR2 are LGHDT and YNNKEL (reference sequence). The CDR3 totals 14 residues. TCRdb's copy holds only in-frame clones and misses some; the assay was immunoSEQ multiplex PCR. The sample consists of approximately 170,000 clones, about 88% of them appearing once. V is TRBV3-1 (or the pseudogene TRBV3-2) and J is TRBJ1-2; the D is unclear. The sequence came from a man aged 25-40 years with acute or convalescent COVID-19. The specimen sequenced was peripheral blood. CDR3 nucleotides: TGTGCCAGCAGCCCACTGGGAGGGCCAAATAGCTACACCTTC. It yields the protein CASSPLGGPNSYTF.